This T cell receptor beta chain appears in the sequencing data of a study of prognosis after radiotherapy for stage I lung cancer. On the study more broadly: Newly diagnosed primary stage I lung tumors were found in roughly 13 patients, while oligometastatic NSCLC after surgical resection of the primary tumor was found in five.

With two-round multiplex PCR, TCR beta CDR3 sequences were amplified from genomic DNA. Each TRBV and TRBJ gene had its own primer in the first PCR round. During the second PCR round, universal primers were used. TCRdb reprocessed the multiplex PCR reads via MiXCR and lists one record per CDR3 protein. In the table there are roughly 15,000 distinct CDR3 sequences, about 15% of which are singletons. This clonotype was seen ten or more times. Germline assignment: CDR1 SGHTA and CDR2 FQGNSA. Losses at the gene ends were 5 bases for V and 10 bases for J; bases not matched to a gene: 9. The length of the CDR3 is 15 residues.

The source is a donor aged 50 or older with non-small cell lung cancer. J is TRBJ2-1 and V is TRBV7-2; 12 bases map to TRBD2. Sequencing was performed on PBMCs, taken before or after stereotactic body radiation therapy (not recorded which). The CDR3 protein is CASSPSGRGVLEQFF. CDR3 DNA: TGTGCCAGCAGCCCTAGCGGGAGGGGAGTGTTGGAGCAGTTCTTC.